These 3 T cell receptor beta chains were all obtained from the same sample, sequenced in a study of blood T cell repertoires in COVID-19. The table came from immunoSEQ multiplex PCR; TCRdb's copy has only in-frame clones and leaves some out. The table shows around 390,000 clones, with about 86% occurring only once. The material sequenced was PBMCs or T cells enriched from blood (not recorded which). Receptors were obtained from a woman aged 45-65 years who had recovered from COVID-19.

This rearrangement joins TRBV6-5 to TRBJ1-2; 7 nucleotides line up with TRBD1. Germline V gene sequence: CDR1 MNHEY, CDR2 SVGAGI. After removal of 6 bases from V and 7 bases from J, the junction contained 8 bases not matched to a gene. The CDR3 is 13 residues long. The CDR3 reads CASRITNRGGYTF. In DNA form, the CDR3 reads TGTGCCAGCAGAATCACAAACAGGGGTGGCTACACCTTC.

The V and J genes are TRBV13 and TRBJ1-6, with D possibly being TRBD1 (6 bases). The V end was cut by 1 base, the J end by 7 bases, with 11 bases between. This CDR3 comprises 15 residues. Germline V gene data show CDR1 as PRHDT and CDR2 as FYEKMQ (reference sequence). The CDR3 is CASSLEGTWNSPLHF. For the CDR3, the DNA is TGTGCCAGCAGCTTAGAGGGGACATGGAATTCACCCCTCCACTTT.

This sequence joins TRBV19 and TRBJ2-7, with 9 bases matching TRBD2. Germline assignment: CDR1 LNHDA and CDR2 SQIVND (reference sequence). With 1 base clipped from V and 2 bases from J, the junction kept 6 bases outside the gene matches. This CDR3 contains 16 residues. The CDR3 sequence: CASSIAGSGGPYEQYF. The CDR3 nucleotides read TGTGCCAGTAGTATAGCTGGTAGCGGGGGCCCCTACGAGCAGTACTTC.